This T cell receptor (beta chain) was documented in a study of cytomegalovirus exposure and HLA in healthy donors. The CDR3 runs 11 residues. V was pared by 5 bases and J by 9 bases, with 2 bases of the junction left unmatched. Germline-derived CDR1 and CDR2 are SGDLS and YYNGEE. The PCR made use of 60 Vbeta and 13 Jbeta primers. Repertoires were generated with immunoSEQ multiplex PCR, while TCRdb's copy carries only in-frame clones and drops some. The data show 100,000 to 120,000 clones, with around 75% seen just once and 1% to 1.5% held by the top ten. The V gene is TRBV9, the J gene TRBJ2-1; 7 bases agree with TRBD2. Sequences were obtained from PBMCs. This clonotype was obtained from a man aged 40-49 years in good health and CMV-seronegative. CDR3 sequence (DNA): TGTGCCAGCAGGGGGGAGGGTGAGCAGTTCTTC. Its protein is CASRGEGEQFF.